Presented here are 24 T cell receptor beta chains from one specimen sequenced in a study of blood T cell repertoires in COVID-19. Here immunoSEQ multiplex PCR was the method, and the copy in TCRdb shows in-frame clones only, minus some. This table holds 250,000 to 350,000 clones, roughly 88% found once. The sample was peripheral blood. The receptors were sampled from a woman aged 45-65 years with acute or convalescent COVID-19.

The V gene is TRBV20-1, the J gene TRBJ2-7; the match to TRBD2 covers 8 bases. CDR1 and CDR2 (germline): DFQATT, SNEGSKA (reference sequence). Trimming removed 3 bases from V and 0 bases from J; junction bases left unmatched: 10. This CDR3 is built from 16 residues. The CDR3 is CSASGEREKGSYEQYF. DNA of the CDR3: TGCAGTGCTAGTGGGGAGCGGGAGAAGGGCTCCTACGAGCAGTACTTC.

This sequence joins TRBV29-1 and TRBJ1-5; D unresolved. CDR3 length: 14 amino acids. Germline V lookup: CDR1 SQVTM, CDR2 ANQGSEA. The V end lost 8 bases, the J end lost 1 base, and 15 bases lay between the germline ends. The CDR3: CSPRRERSNQPQHF. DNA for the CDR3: TGCAGCCCTCGGAGGGAAAGGAGCAATCAGCCCCAGCATTTT.

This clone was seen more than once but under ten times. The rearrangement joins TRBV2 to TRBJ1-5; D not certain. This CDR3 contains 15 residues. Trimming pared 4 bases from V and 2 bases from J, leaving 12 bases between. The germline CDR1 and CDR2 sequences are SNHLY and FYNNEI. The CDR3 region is CASSVDFGGNQPQHF. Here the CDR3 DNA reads TGTGCCAGCAGTGTAGATTTCGGAGGCAATCAGCCCCAGCATTTT. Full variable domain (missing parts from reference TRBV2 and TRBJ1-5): EPEVTQTPSHQVTQMGQEVILRCVPISNHLYFYWYRQILGQKVEFLVSFYNNEISEKSEIFDDQFSVERPDGSNFTLKIRSTKLEDSAMYFCASSVDFGGNQPQHFGDGTRLSIL.

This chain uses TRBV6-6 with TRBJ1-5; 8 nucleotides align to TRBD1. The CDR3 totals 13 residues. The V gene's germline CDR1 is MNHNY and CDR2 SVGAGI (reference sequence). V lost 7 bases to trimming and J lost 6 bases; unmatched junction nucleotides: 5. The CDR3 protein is CASTSGGFQPQHF. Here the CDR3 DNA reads TGTGCCAGCACTTCAGGGGGCTTTCAGCCCCAGCATTTT.

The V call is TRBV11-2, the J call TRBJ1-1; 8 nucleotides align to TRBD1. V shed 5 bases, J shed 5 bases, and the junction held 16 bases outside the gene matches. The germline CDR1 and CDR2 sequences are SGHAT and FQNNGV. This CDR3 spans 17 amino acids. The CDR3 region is CASSHPPTGALRTEAFF. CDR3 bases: TGTGCCAGCAGCCACCCCCCGACAGGGGCCCTAAGGACTGAAGCTTTCTTT.

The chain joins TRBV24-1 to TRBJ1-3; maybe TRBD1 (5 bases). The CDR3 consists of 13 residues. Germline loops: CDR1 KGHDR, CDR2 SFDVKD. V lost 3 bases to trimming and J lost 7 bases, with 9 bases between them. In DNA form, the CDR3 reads TGTGCCACCAGTGATCGTCAGGGTAACACCATATATTTT. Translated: CATSDRQGNTIYF.

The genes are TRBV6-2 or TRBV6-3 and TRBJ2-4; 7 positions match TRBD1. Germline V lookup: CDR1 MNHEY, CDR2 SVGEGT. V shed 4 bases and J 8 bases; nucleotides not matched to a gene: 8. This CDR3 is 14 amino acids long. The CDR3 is CASSSPTGRYIQYF. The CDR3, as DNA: TGTGCCAGCAGTTCCCCGACAGGGCGATACATTCAGTACTTC.

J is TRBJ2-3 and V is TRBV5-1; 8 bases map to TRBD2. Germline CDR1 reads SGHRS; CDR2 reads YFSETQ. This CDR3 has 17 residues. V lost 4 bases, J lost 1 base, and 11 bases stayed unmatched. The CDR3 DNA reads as TGCGCCAGCAGCCTACTCAGCGGGAGTGGTGGCACAGATACGCAGTATTTT. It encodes CASSLLSGSGGTDTQYF.

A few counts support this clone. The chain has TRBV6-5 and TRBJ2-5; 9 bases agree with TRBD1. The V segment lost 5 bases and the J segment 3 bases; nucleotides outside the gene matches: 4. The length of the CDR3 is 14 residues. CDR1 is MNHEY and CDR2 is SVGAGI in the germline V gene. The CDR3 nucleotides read TGTGCCAGCAGTCCCGGGACAGGGAAAGAGACCCAGTACTTC. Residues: CASSPGTGKETQYF.

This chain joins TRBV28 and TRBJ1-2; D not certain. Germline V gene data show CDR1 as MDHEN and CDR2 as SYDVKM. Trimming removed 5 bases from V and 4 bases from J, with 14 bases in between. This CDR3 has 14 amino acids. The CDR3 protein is CASSLYSAGYGYTF. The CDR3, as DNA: TGTGCCAGCAGTCTATATTCGGCAGGCTATGGCTACACCTTC.

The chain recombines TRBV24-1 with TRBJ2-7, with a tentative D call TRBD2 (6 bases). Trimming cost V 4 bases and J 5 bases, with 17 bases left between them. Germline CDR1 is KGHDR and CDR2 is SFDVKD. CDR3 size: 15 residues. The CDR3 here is CATSEALGGQDEQYF. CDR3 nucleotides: TGTGCCACCAGTGAGGCCCTGGGGGGTCAGGACGAGCAGTACTTC.

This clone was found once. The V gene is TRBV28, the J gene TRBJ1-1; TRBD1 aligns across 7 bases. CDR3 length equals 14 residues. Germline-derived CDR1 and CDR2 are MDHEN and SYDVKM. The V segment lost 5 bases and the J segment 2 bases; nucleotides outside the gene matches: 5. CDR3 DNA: TGTGCCAGCAGTCCGGGACAGCATAACACTGAAGCTTTCTTT. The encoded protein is CASSPGQHNTEAFF.

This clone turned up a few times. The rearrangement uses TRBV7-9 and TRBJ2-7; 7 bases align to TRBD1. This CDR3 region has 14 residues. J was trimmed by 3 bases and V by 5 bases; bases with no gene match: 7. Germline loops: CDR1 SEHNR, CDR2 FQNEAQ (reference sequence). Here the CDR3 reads CASSRDPGGYEQYF. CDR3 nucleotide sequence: TGTGCCAGCAGCCGCGACCCAGGGGGCTACGAGCAGTACTTC.

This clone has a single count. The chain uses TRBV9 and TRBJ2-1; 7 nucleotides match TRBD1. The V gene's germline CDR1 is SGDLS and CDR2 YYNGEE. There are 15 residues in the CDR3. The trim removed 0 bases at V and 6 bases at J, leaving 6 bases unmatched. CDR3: CASSVGRGRFNEQFF. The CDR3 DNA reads TGTGCCAGCAGCGTAGGTAGGGGGCGCTTCAATGAGCAGTTCTTC.

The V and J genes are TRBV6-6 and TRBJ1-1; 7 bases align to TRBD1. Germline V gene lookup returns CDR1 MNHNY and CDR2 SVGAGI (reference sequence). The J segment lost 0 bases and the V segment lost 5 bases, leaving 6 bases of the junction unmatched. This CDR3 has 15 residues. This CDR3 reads CASSPRQGLNTEAFF. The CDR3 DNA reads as TGTGCCAGCAGTCCACGACAGGGATTGAACACTGAAGCTTTCTTT.

CDR3 sequence reads: CASSRDRGTETQYF. CDR3 nucleotides: TGTGCCAGCAGCCGGGACAGGGGAACGGAGACCCAGTACTTC. This chain links TRBV2 with TRBJ2-5; 10 bases map to TRBD1. Unmatched junction bases numbered 6, after V lost 6 bases and J lost 5 bases. CDR1 and CDR2 (germline): SNHLY, FYNNEI. The CDR3 covers 14 residues.

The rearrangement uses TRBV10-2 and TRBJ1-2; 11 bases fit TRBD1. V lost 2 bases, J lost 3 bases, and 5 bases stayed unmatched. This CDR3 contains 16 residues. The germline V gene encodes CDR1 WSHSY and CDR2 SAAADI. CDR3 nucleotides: TGCGCCAGCAGTGAGGAGGACAGGGGGCGTCACTATGGCTACACCTTC. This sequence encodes CASSEEDRGRHYGYTF.

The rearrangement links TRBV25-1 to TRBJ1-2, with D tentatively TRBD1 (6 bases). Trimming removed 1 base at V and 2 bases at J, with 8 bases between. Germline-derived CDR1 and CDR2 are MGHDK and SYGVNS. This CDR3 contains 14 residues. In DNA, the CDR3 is TGTGCCAGCAGTGAATTGGGGGCGAACTATGGCTACACCTTC. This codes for CASSELGANYGYTF.

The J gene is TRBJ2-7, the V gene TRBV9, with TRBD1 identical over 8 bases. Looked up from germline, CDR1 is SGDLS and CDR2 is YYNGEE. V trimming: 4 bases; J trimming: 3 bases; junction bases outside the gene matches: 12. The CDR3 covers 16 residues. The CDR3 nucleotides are TGTGCCAGCAGCTCGCGAGGGCTAGGACAGGGCTACGAGCAGTACTTC. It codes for CASSSRGLGQGYEQYF.

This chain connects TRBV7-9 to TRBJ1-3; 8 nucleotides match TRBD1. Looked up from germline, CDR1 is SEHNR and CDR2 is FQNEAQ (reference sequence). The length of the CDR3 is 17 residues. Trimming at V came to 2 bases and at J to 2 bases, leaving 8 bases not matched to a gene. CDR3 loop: CASSLTLGTGTGNTIYF. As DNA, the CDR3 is TGTGCCAGCAGCTTAACGCTCGGGACAGGAACTGGAAACACCATATATTTT.

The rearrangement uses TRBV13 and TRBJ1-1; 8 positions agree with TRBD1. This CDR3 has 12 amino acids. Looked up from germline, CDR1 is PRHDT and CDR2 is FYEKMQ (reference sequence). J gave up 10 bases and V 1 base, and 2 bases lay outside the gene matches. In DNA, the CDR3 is TGTGCCAGCAGCTTAGAAGACAGGGGAGCTTTCTTT. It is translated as CASSLEDRGAFF.

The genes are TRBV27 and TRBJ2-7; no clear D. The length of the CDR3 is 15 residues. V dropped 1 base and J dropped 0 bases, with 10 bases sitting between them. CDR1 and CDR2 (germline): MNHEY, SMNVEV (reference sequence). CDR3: CASSLFNAYSYEQYF. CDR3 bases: TGTGCCAGCAGTTTATTCAACGCGTACTCCTACGAGCAGTACTTC.

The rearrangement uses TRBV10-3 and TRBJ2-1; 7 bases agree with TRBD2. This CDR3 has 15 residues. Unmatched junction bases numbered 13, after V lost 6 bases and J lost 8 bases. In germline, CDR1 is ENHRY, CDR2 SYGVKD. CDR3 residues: CAIRGAGVFWDEQFF. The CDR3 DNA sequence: TGTGCCATCAGGGGCGCGGGAGTGTTTTGGGATGAGCAGTTCTTC.

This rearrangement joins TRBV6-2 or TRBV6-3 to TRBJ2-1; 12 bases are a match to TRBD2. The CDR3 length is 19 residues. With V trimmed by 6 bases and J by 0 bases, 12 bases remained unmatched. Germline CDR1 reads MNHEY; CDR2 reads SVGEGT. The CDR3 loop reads CASSPRLAGVISSYNEQFF. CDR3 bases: TGTGCCAGCAGCCCCCGACTAGCGGGGGTGATTAGCTCCTACAATGAGCAGTTCTTC.